This T cell receptor beta chain was sequenced during a study of radiation and T cells in renal cell carcinoma. CDR3 length equals 18 residues. The V end lost 3 bases, the J end lost 1 base, and 21 bases lay between the germline ends. The germline CDR1 and CDR2 sequences are LNHDA and SQIVND (reference sequence). Profiled with immunoSEQ multiplex PCR; TCRdb holds only in-frame clones, not every one. The table has around 95,000 clones, roughly 84% seen once. Noted time point: blood 4 weeks post-SBRT, at nephrectomy. Regarding treatment: 15 Gy SBRT to primary tumor, nephrectomy 4 weeks later. This clonotype was obtained from a man between 60 and 75 years old with renal cell carcinoma. This specimen was blood, taken from a patient whose treatment included radiotherapy and nephrectomy. The V gene is TRBV19, the J gene TRBJ1-1; TRBD1 might be the D (6 bases). Here the CDR3 DNA reads TGTGCCAGTAGTATGCCGGGGGGGGCAGGAAAATCGAACACTGAAGCTTTCTTT. It yields the protein CASSMPGGAGKSNTEAFF.